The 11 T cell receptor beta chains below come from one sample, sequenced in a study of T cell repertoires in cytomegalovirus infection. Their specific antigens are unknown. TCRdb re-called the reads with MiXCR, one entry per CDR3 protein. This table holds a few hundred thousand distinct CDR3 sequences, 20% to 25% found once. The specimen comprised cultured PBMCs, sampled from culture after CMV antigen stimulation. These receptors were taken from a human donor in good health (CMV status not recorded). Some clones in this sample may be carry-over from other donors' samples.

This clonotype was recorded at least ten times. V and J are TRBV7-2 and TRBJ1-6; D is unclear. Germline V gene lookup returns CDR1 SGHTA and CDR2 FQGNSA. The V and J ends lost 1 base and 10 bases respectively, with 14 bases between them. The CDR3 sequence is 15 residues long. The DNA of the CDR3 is TGTGCCAGCAGCTTAGGGTTAGGGATAGGATCACCCCTCCACTTT. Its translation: CASSLGLGIGSPLHF.

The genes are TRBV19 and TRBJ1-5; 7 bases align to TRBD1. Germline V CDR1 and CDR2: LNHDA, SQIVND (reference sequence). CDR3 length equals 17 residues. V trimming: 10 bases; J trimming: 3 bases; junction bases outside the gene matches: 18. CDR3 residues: CATQGVETQGINQPQHF. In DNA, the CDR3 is TGTGCCACTCAGGGGGTAGAGACACAGGGAATCAATCAGCCCCAGCATTTT.

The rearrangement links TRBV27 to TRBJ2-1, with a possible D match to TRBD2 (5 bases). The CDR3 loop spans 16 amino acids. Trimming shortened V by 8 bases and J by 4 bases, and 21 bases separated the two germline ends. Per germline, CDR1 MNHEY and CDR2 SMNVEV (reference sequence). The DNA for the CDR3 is TGTGCCAGCGCCGGACTGGTCAGCGGAGAATACAATGAGCAGTTCTTC. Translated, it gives CASAGLVSGEYNEQFF.

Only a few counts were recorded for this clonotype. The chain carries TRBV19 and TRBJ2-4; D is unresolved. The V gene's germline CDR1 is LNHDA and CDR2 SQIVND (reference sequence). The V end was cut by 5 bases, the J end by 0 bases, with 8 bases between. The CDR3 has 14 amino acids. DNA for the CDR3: TGTGCCAGTAGTTGGCTCATAGCCAAAAACATTCAGTACTTC. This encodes CASSWLIAKNIQYF.

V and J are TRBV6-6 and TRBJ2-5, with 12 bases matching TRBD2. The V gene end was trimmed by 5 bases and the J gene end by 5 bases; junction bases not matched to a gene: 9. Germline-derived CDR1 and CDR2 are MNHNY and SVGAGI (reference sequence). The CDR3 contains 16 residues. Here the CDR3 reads CASSKTSGSIRETQYF. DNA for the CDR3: TGTGCCAGCAGTAAGACTAGCGGGAGCATCCGGGAGACCCAGTACTTC.

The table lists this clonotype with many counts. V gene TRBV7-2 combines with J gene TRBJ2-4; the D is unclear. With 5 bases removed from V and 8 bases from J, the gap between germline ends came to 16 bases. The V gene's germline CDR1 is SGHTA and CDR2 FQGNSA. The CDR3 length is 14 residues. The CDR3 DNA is TGTGCCAGCAGCCCCCTGACGGCTGGGGACATTCAGTACTTC. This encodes CASSPLTAGDIQYF.

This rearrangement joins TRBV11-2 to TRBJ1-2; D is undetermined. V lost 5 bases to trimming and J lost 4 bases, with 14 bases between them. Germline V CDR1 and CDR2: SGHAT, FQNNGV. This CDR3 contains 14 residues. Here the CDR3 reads CASSHLDGSYGYTF. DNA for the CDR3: TGTGCCAGCAGCCACCTCGACGGTTCCTATGGCTACACCTTC.

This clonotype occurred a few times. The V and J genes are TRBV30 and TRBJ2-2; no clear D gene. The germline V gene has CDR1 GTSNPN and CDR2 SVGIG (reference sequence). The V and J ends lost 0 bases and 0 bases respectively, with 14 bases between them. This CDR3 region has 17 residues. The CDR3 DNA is TGTGCCTGGAGTGTAAACGGGCTGGCCTCGAACACCGGGGAGCTGTTTTTT. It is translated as CAWSVNGLASNTGELFF.

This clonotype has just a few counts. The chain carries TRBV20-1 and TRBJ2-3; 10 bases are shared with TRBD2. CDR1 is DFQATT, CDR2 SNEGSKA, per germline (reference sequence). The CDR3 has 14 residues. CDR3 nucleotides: TGCAGAGCACCGGGGACTAGCGTCACAGATACGCAGTATTTT. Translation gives CRAPGTSVTDTQYF.

DNA of the CDR3: TGTGCCAGCAGCCCCTTAGGTGTCTTGAGCTCCTACAATGAGCAGTTCTTC. Its protein product is CASSPLGVLSSYNEQFF. The V gene is TRBV13, the J gene TRBJ2-1; D call uncertain. The germline V and J ends were trimmed by 5 bases and 0 bases, with 17 bases remaining between them. From germline, CDR1 is PRHDT and CDR2 FYEKMQ (reference sequence). The CDR3 has 17 residues. The full variable domain, in which reference TRBV13 and TRBJ2-1 provide the parts outside the CDR3, is AAGVIQSPRHLIKEKRETATLKCYPIPRHDTVYWYQQGPGQDPQFLISFYEKMQSDKGSIPDRFSAQQFSDYHSELNMSSLELGDSALYFCASSPLGVLSSYNEQFFGPGTRLTVL.

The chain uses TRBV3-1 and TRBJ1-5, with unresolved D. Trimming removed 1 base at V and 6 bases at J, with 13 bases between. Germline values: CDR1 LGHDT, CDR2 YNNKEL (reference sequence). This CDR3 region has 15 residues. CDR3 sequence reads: CASSQGFGPSQPQHF. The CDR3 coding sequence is TGTGCCAGCAGCCAAGGGTTTGGCCCCAGTCAGCCCCAGCATTTT.